Here is one T cell receptor (beta chain) with its context. The antigen is undetermined. The data derive from a study of Ad26.COV2.S vaccination and SARS-CoV-2 variants. Study-wide findings and caveats: People who got the vaccine had more spike-specific TCR breadth than people who got placebo.

Sequencing was performed with immunoSEQ multiplex PCR; in TCRdb, only in-frame clones are kept and a portion is missing. The data show fewer than 600,000 clones, with roughly nine tenths seen just once and around 1.6% held by the top ten. The sample's treatment: around 19 received Ad26.COV2.S at low or high dose, single or two shots; several received placebo; per-sample allocation not given. Samples analyzed were those drawn on day 63 after the first vaccine or placebo injection. Aged 18-55 years, donor was enrolled in Boston in 2020. Germline V gene sequence: CDR1 LGHNT, CDR2 FRNRAP. The V end was cut by 6 bases, the J end by 1 base, with 21 bases between. CDR3 length: 17 amino acids.

The V call is TRBV12-5, the J call TRBJ1-1; the D gene is possibly TRBD1 (5 bases). This clonotype originated in a person between 18 and 65 years old who received the Ad26.COV2.S COVID-19 vaccine or a placebo. The source material was peripheral blood, sampled in a trial of Ad26.COV2.S vaccine versus placebo. The CDR3 DNA reads TGTGCTAGTGGGTTTCTTTCCCCGACAGACCCGAACACTGAAGCTTTCTTT. Encoded protein: CASGFLSPTDPNTEAFF.